This is a list of T cell receptor beta chains from one sample in a study of response to subunit inactivated influenza vaccine. TCRdb processed the RT-PCR reads anew with MiXCR; each CDR3 protein has one entry. Of 650,000 or so distinct CDR3 sequences listed, 12% to 15% were seen once; the top ten hold 7.6%. The sample in question was PBMCs from blood, obtained approximately 15 days before vaccination. Receptors were obtained from a man aged 50 to 60 who received an inactivated influenza vaccine. CDR3s include the opening cysteine and the closing phenylalanine or tryptophan. Fields, in order: J gene, D gene, clone size, V gene, CDR3 DNA, CDR3 protein. The D gene is left open where the match is weak. The listing skips clone size in some rows; elsewhere it reads once, few, many or a size class.

TRBJ2-1 TRBD2 NA TRBV7-2 TGTGCCAGCAGCTCCCCCTCGCGCGGGAGTAGTAGGAATGAGCAGTTCTTC CASSSPSRGSSRNEQFF
TRBJ2-7 TRBD2 many TRBV29-1 TGCAGCGTTCAAGGGGACTACTACGAGCAGTACTTC CSVQGDYYEQYF
TRBJ1-1 NA NA TRBV30 TGTGCCTGGAGGCTACGGGGGGCTGAAGCTTTCTTT CAWRLRGAEAFF
TRBJ2-5 NA few TRBV27 TGTGCCAGCAGTTCCCCTCCCTACCAAGAGACCCAGTACTTC CASSSPPYQETQYF
TRBJ1-5 NA many TRBV29-1 TGCAGCGTCACAGATGGTCCGGGCAATCAGCCCCAGCATTTT CSVTDGPGNQPQHF
TRBJ1-5 NA NA TRBV27 TGTGCCAGCAGGGCGGTTGGGGGCGCGAGTCAGCCCCAGCATTTT CASRAVGGASQPQHF
TRBJ2-3 NA many TRBV7-2 TGTGCCAGCAGCTTGGCAGGGGCCACAGATACGCAGTATTTT CASSLAGATDTQYF
TRBJ2-5 NA few TRBV11-2 TGTGCCAGCAACAATATGGGACTCCCAGAGACCCAGTACTTC CASNNMGLPETQYF
TRBJ2-1 NA NA TRBV19 TGTGCCAGTAGTATAGGGGTACTCTACAATGAGCAGTTCTTC CASSIGVLYNEQFF
TRBJ1-5 NA NA TRBV20-1 TGCAGTGCTATAGAACACTTCAATCAGCCCCAGCATTTT CSAIEHFNQPQHF
TRBJ2-2 TRBD1 NA TRBV20-1 TGCAGTGCAAGCGGGACAGGGACTGGGGAGCTGTTTTTT CSASGTGTGELFF
TRBJ2-7 NA NA TRBV11-2 TGTGCCAGCAGCATGGGGGGTGCCTACGAGCAGTACTTC CASSMGGAYEQYF
TRBJ1-1 NA NA TRBV20-1 TGCAGTGCGGAAGTCGGGGGGACTGAAGCTTTCTTT CSAEVGGTEAFF